These T cell receptor beta chains were read from a single sample in a study of T cell changes during pregnancy in multiple sclerosis. Sequencing used immunoSEQ multiplex PCR; TCRdb keeps in-frame clones, though not all of them. This table holds 65,000 to 90,000 clones, 91% found once. Source: peripheral blood, taken in the first trimester of pregnancy. These receptors were taken from a female donor with multiple sclerosis, enrolled in a pregnancy study. The CDR3 runs from the conserved cysteine through the conserved F or W. A D gene is named only where the DNA matches it firmly. Rows give clone size only sometimes, using once, few, many, or a class for an expanded clone.

V gene	D gene	clone size	J gene	CDR3 length	CDR3 DNA	CDR3 protein
TRBV5-1	TRBD1	NA	TRBJ2-5	15	TGCGCCAGCAGCTTGTTCCGGACAGGGGCCGAGACCCAGTACTTC	CASSLFRTGAETQYF
TRBV6-6	TRBD1	NA	TRBJ2-1	14	TGTGCCAGCAGTCAACAGGGGGGTCGGAATGAGCAGTTCTTC	CASSQQGGRNEQFF
TRBV27	NA	NA	TRBJ2-5	14	TGTGCCAGCAGTTTATTCGGTCCGGGGGAGACCCAGTACTTC	CASSLFGPGETQYF
TRBV21-1	NA	NA	TRBJ1-2	16	TGTGCCAGCAGCCCCCGGGGCCCAGGGGGCGCGAATGGCTACACCTTC	CASSPRGPGGANGYTF
TRBV7-8	TRBD2	NA	TRBJ2-2	16	TGTGCCAGCAGCGGGCGACTAGCGGATAACACCGGGGAGCTGTTTTTT	CASSGRLADNTGELFF
TRBV7-6	TRBD2	NA	TRBJ2-3	16	TGTGCCAGCAGCCCCCGACTAGCGGGGCGCACAGATACGCAGTATTTT	CASSPRLAGRTDTQYF
TRBV19	NA	NA	TRBJ2-3	15	TGTGCCAGTACCATGGGGCAGCCCCCCTTTGGTACGCAGTATTTT	CASTMGQPPFGTQYF
TRBV11-2	TRBD1	NA	TRBJ2-1	15	TGTGCCAGCAGTCTTCCGGGACAGGGAAACAATGAGCAGTTCTTC	CASSLPGQGNNEQFF
TRBV6-1	NA	NA	TRBJ1-5	13	TGTGCCAGCAGTGAAAGAGCGGGTCAGCCCCAGCATTTT	CASSERAGQPQHF
TRBV6-6	TRBD1	NA	TRBJ1-2	16	TGTGCCAGCAGTTACCCTGGACAGGATATAAACTATGGCTACACCTTC	CASSYPGQDINYGYTF
TRBV18	NA	NA	TRBJ2-7	13	TGTGCCAGCTCGGAACAGCCTAACTACGAGCAGTACTTC	CASSEQPNYEQYF
TRBV19	NA	NA	TRBJ1-6	16	TGTGCCAGTAGTATCTCCGGGAGCTCCTATAATTCACCCCTCCACTTT	CASSISGSSYNSPLHF
TRBV19	NA	NA	TRBJ2-5	15	TGTGCCAGTAGTATGATTCCCGGGGGTGGGGAGACCCAGTACTTC	CASSMIPGGGETQYF
TRBV7-2	NA	NA	TRBJ1-2	14	TGTGCCAGCAGCTTAATTAGGGGAAATCAGGGCTACACCTTC	CASSLIRGNQGYTF
TRBV11-3	NA	NA	TRBJ2-2	15	TGTGCCAGCAGCTTACTTAGGGGCCAGGGCGGGGAGCTGTTTTTT	CASSLLRGQGGELFF
TRBV28	NA	many	TRBJ2-2	16	TGTGCCAGCAGTTTACTATCGGACACGGCCACCGGGGAGCTGTTTTTT	CASSLLSDTATGELFF
TRBV5-1	NA	NA	TRBJ2-6	17	TGCGCCAGCAGCCCCAGGGACTTCGGCTCTGGGGCCAACGTCCTGACTTTC	CASSPRDFGSGANVLTF
TRBV5-4	TRBD2	NA	TRBJ2-2	16	TGTGCCAGCAGCCTCCTAGCGGGGAGCCTTGGCGGGGAGCTGTTTTTT	CASSLLAGSLGGELFF
TRBV19	NA	NA	TRBJ1-6	15	TGTGCCAGTAGCCTAGGGACAAAGTATAATTCACCCCTCCACTTT	CASSLGTKYNSPLHF
TRBV5-1	TRBD2	NA	TRBJ2-5	16	TGCGCCAGCAGCTTGGTTAGGACTAGCGGCCAAGAGACCCAGTACTTC	CASSLVRTSGQETQYF
TRBV27	TRBD2	NA	TRBJ2-3	16	TGTGCCAGCAGTTTAAGGACTAGCGGGGGAACAGATACGCAGTATTTT	CASSLRTSGGTDTQYF
TRBV9	TRBD1	NA	TRBJ1-1	13	TGTGCCAGCAGCCCCCGGGACAGCACTGAAGCTTTCTTT	CASSPRDSTEAFF
TRBV13	TRBD1	NA	TRBJ1-2	16	TGTGCCAGCAGCTTGGGCCCGTCAGGGGGCCATTATGGCTACACCTTC	CASSLGPSGGHYGYTF
TRBV6-1	TRBD1	NA	TRBJ1-1	13	TGTGCCACATCATTAGACAGGGGGAGTTCGGCTTTCTTT	CATSLDRGSSAFF
TRBV6-1	NA	once	TRBJ1-2	15	TGTGCCAGCAGCGAGGGGGGGCTGAACATCTATGGCTACACCTTC	CASSEGGLNIYGYTF
TRBV2	TRBD1	NA	TRBJ1-1	15	TGTGCCAGCAATCTGAGGACAGGGGGCAAGACTGAAGCTTTCTTT	CASNLRTGGKTEAFF
TRBV2	TRBD1	few	TRBJ1-1	15	TGTGCCAGCACCCTCGACAGGGATCGGAACACTGAAGCTTTCTTT	CASTLDRDRNTEAFF
TRBV7-3	NA	NA	TRBJ1-2	13	TGTGCCAGCAGCTTACCAGGGAACTATGGCTACACCTTC	CASSLPGNYGYTF
TRBV6-1	NA	NA	TRBJ2-3	13	TGTGCCGGCAGGCAGGCAAGCACAGATACGCAGTATTTT	CAGRQASTDTQYF
TRBV5-1	NA	NA	TRBJ2-2	14	TGCGCCAGCAGCTTGGACAGGGCGGCCGGGGAGCTGTTTTTT	CASSLDRAAGELFF
TRBV6-6	TRBD1	NA	TRBJ2-7	15	TGTGCCAGCAGTTACTCGGGACAGGTAGTCTACGAGCAGTACTTC	CASSYSGQVVYEQYF
TRBV19	NA	NA	TRBJ1-6	15	TGTGCCAGTAGTATATTTCGGACAGCTAATTCACCCCTCCACTTT	CASSIFRTANSPLHF
TRBV7-8	TRBD1	once	TRBJ1-1	14	TGTGCCAGCAGCTTAGCCCGACAGGGCACAAATGCTTTCTTT	CASSLARQGTNAFF
TRBV6-5	TRBD1	NA	TRBJ1-1	14	TGTGCCAGCAGCAGACAGGGGTTGGCCACTGAAGCTTTCTTT	CASSRQGLATEAFF
TRBV4-3	NA	NA	TRBJ2-3	14	TGCGCCAGCAGCCAAGAAGTCAGGATCAATACGCAGTATTTT	CASSQEVRINTQYF
TRBV7-9	NA	NA	TRBJ1-6	13	TGTGCCAGCAGCTTAGAAGCTAATTCACCCCTCCACTTT	CASSLEANSPLHF
TRBV29-1	TRBD1	NA	TRBJ2-7	12	TGCAGCGTGGAAACAGGGGACGGCGAGCAGTACTTC	CSVETGDGEQYF
TRBV7-9	TRBD2	NA	TRBJ2-3	17	TGTGCCAGCAGCTCCATGCTAGCGGGGGGCAACACAGATACGCAGTATTTT	CASSSMLAGGNTDTQYF
TRBV7-8	NA	NA	TRBJ2-7	15	TGTGCCAGCAGCTTAGGTTTGGGGGCCACCTACGAGCAGTACTTC	CASSLGLGATYEQYF
TRBV7-9	TRBD1	NA	TRBJ2-1	17	TGTGCCAGCAGCCCCACTCCAAAGACAGGGGGCTGGTGTGAGCAGTTCTTC	CASSPTPKTGGWCEQFF